Sequencing of this T cell receptor (beta chain) was carried out in a study of identical twins. V was cut by 3 bases and J by 1 base, with 6 bases left in between. Germline V gene sequence: CDR1 DFQATT, CDR2 SNEGSKA (reference sequence). The CDR3 has 12 residues. TCRdb processed the 5' RACE reads anew with MiXCR; each CDR3 protein has one entry. This table has 350,000 to 450,000 distinct CDR3 sequences, less than 20% appearing once. In this sample, this clonotype turned up many times. The receptor was derived from a man aged 45-65 years in good health. This chain connects TRBV20-1 to TRBJ2-5; D gene uncertain. Sequenced material: naive T cells sorted from blood. Here the CDR3 DNA reads TGCAGTGCTAGGGGCAGCCAAGAGACCCAGTACTTC. Translation gives CSARGSQETQYF.